In its sample, the clone carrying this TCR beta chain was seen once. Its antigen is not known. This sample stems from a study of T cell responses to AZD1222 COVID-19 vaccine. Findings and caveats of the study: Clonal diversity was possibly underestimated, and the donors were mostly white British, with more females. None of the repertoires were sampled until the peak T cell response had passed. Baseline seropositives among AZD1222 recipients totaled only 6 or 7.

The assay was immunoSEQ multiplex PCR, and TCRdb's table has in-frame clones only and misses some. The sample carries 110,000 or so clones, about 91% recorded once. The CDR3 is 17 amino acids. Per the germline V gene, CDR1 is MNHEY and CDR2 is SMNVEV (reference sequence). Germline trimming cut 7 bases from V and 4 bases from J; bases unmatched to any gene: 17. The sequenced sample was peripheral blood, obtained 28 days after the second AZD1222 dose. V is TRBV27 and J is TRBJ2-3, with 7 positions matching TRBD1. This receptor was identified in an adult who received the AZD1222 COVID-19 vaccine. This CDR3 is CASNPFSPGQFSDTQYF. The DNA of the CDR3 is TGTGCCAGCAACCCATTCTCGCCGGGACAGTTCTCAGATACGCAGTATTTT.